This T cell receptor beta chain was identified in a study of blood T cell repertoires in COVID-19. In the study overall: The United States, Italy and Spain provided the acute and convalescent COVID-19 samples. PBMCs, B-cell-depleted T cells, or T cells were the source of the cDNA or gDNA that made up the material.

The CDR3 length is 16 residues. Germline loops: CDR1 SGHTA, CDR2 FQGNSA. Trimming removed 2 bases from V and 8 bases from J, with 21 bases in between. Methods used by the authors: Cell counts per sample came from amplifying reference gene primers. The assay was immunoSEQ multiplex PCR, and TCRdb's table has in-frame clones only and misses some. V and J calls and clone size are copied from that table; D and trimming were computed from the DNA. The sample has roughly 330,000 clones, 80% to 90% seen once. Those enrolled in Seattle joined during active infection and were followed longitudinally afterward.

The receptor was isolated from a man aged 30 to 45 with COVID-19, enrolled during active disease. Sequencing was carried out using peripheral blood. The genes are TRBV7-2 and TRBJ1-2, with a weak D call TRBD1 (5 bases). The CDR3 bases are TGTGCCAGCAGCTTATCGATCCAGGGCGCAGCGGGCGGCTACACCTTC. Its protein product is CASSLSIQGAAGGYTF.